These 15 T cell receptor beta chains were sequenced from one sample in a study of tumor-infiltrating lymphocytes in oesophageal squamous cell carcinoma. TCRdb fed the PCR reads into MiXCR, producing one record per CDR3 protein. The data hold about 15,000 distinct CDR3 sequences, with approximately 50% observed a single time. The sample was esophageal tumor tissue. The receptors here all came from a male donor with esophageal squamous cell carcinoma.

The chain uses TRBV12-3 or TRBV12-4 and TRBJ2-5; 7 positions match TRBD2. The J call may be faulty, since TRBJ2-1 better matches the DNA end. The CDR3 consists of 16 residues. CDR3 nucleotides: TGTGCCAGCAGCCCCCATCCCCGCGGGAGTAGCAATGAGCAGTTCTTC. Translating gives CASSPHPRGSSNEQFF.

V is TRBV7-8 and J is TRBJ2-3; no firm D call. The germline CDR1 and CDR2 sequences are SGHVS and FQNEAQ. V lost 2 bases and J 5 bases, leaving 5 bases between the germline ends. The CDR3 is 12 amino acids. The CDR3 here is CASSLNRDTQYF. The CDR3 DNA follows: TGTGCCAGCAGCTTAAACCGAGATACGCAGTATTTT. Drawing the rest from reference TRBV7-8 and TRBJ2-3, the complete variable domain is GAGVSQSPRYKVAKRGQDVALRCDPISGHVSLFWYQQALGQGPEFLTYFQNEAQLDKSGLPSDRFFAERPEGSVSTLKIQRTQQEDSAVYLCASSLNRDTQYFGPGTRLTVL.

This chain connects TRBV6-1 to TRBJ2-4; TRBD2 agrees at 9 bases. The DNA end lines up better with TRBJ2-7; the J call may be wrong. The CDR3 is 15 residues long. Per germline, CDR1 MNHNS and CDR2 SASEGT. The CDR3 spells CASKPGIAGAGEQYF. The CDR3 nucleotides read TGTGCCAGCAAACCAGGGATAGCGGGAGCCGGCGAGCAGTACTTC.

The V gene is TRBV6-8, the J gene TRBJ1-1; D is unclear. From germline, CDR1 is MNHGY and CDR2 SAAAGT. V was trimmed by 6 bases and J by 8 bases, leaving 13 bases between them. The CDR3 consists of 12 residues. The CDR3 DNA reads TGTGCCAGCAGGTATGAGGGATCGGAAGCTTTCTTT. Protein sequence: CASRYEGSEAFF.

This clonotype was detected a few times. The rearrangement joins TRBV7-9 to TRBJ2-1; D is ambiguous. This CDR3 has 12 residues. V dropped 3 bases and J dropped 6 bases, with 6 bases sitting between them. CDR1 and CDR2 (germline): SEHNR, FQNEAQ (reference sequence). CDR3: CASSFYRNEQFF. As DNA, the CDR3 is TGTGCCAGCAGCTTCTATCGCAATGAGCAGTTCTTC.

This clonotype was found many times. The chain links TRBV6-6 to TRBJ2-2; D gene uncertain. Trimming pared 0 bases from V and 7 bases from J, leaving 15 bases between. Germline values: CDR1 MNHNY, CDR2 SVGAGI (reference sequence). The CDR3 totals 16 residues. The CDR3 region is CASSYSRPPFGGELFF. For the CDR3, the DNA is TGTGCCAGCAGTTACTCGCGGCCACCCTTTGGCGGGGAGCTGTTTTTT.

DNA of the CDR3: TGTGCCAGCAGCCGGACTAGCGAAGTACGCGAGCAGTACTTC. This sequence encodes CASSRTSEVREQYF. The gene calls are TRBV7-2 and TRBJ1-1; 9 bases agree with TRBD2. Judging by the DNA end, TRBJ2-7 fits better; the J call may be wrong. The CDR3 is 14 amino acids. CDR1 and CDR2 from the germline V gene are SGHTA and FQGNSA.

This clonotype was seen many times. This rearrangement joins TRBV27 to TRBJ2-7; 9 nucleotides match TRBD2. V lost 5 bases, J lost 0 bases, and 8 bases stayed unmatched. The germline CDR1 and CDR2 sequences are MNHEY and SMNVEV (reference sequence). The CDR3 has 16 amino acids. The CDR3 DNA sequence: TGTGCCAGCAGTATCATGACTAGCGGCTACTCCTACGAGCAGTACTTC. It codes for CASSIMTSGYSYEQYF.

Note on this clonotype: At one end the junction does not follow the germline gene, possibly because of a read error. V usage is TRBV7-2 and J usage is TRBJ2-4; D might be TRBD1 or TRBD2, each matching 5 bases. The CDR3 has 16 residues. Germline lookup yields CDR1 SGHTA and CDR2 FQGNSA. This CDR3 reads CASSRKAGTENSPLHF. For the CDR3, the DNA is TGTGCCAGCAGCCGTAAAGCCGGGACCGAAAATTCACCCCTCCACTTC.

This clonotype is termed large (0.1 to 1%). The chain recombines TRBV7-3 with TRBJ2-1; 11 bases line up with TRBD2. The CDR3 extends over 15 amino acids. The trim removed 5 bases at V and 7 bases at J, leaving 7 bases unmatched. The germline gives CDR1 SGHTA, CDR2 FQGTGA. The CDR3 bases are TGTGCCAGCAGCATAGGGACTAGCGGAGTTAATGAGCAGTTCTTC. Encoded protein: CASSIGTSGVNEQFF.

This clonotype was counted many times. The chain links TRBV5-6 to TRBJ2-5; no definite D call. Germline V gene data show CDR1 as SGHDT and CDR2 as YYEEEE. The CDR3 loop spans 11 amino acids. With 4 bases removed from V and 4 bases from J, the gap between germline ends came to 5 bases. The CDR3 sequence is CASSHGETQYF. CDR3 in DNA: TGTGCCAGCAGCCACGGAGAGACCCAGTACTTC.

CDR3 in DNA: TGTGCCTGGAGTGAGGACGGCAATGAGCAGTACTTC. Its translation is CAWSEDGNEQYF. The chain is built from TRBV30 and TRBJ2-7, with D uncertain. Germline V gives CDR1 GTSNPN, CDR2 SVGIG (reference sequence). The V end was cut by 1 base, the J end by 7 bases, with 11 bases between. The CDR3 runs to 12 residues.

This clonotype has a count of ten or more. This may come from a read error, since a much larger clone is one base off. The chain has TRBV11-1 and TRBJ2-1; D may be TRBD2 (5 bases). The DNA end favors TRBJ2-7, so the J call may be wrong. Looked up from germline, CDR1 is SGHAT and CDR2 is FQDESV (reference sequence). The CDR3 is 16 amino acids. Here the CDR3 DNA reads TGTGCCAGCAGTTTAGGGAGCTACAGCTCCTACAATGAGCAGTACTTC. It is translated as CASSLGSYSSYNEQYF.

This clonotype was counted at least ten times. The chain couples TRBV12-3 or TRBV12-4 to TRBJ1-2, with D perhaps matching TRBD1 (5 bases). With 3 bases removed from V and 3 bases from J, the gap between germline ends came to 14 bases. The CDR3 is 15 residues long. CDR3 protein: CASSLKGRGDYGYTF. As DNA, the CDR3 is TGTGCCAGCAGTTTGAAGGGACGGGGCGACTATGGCTACACCTTC.

This clonotype was counted many times. This chain joins TRBV7-2 and TRBJ2-7; TRBD1 matches at 7 bases. The J segment lost 1 base and the V segment lost 5 bases, leaving 5 bases of the junction unmatched. The CDR3 length is 14 residues. Germline CDR1 and CDR2: SGHTA and FQGNSA. This chain's CDR3 is CASSTDRQSYEQYF. CDR3 DNA sequence: TGTGCCAGCAGCACGGACAGGCAATCCTACGAGCAGTACTTC.